These T cell receptor beta chains were read from a single sample in a study of T cell responses to AZD1222 COVID-19 vaccine. The table came from immunoSEQ multiplex PCR; TCRdb's copy has only in-frame clones and leaves some out. Seen here are roughly 97,000 clones, around 89% observed once, and the top ten hold about 17%. The specimen was peripheral blood, collected on day 0 of AZD1222 vaccination. These receptors all stem from an adult in good health. Both conserved end residues are part of each CDR3. The D gene is left open where the match is weak. Not every row has a clone size; where given, it reads once, few, many or a size class.

D gene,clone size,J gene,V gene,CDR3 DNA,CDR3 protein
TRBD1,.,TRBJ1-4,TRBV3-1/TRBV3-2,TGTGCCAGCAGCGCTAATGGACAGGCTAATGAAAAACTGTTTTTT,CASSANGQANEKLFF
.,.,TRBJ1-4,TRBV10-3,TGTGCCATCAGTGAGTCGGGTAGCAATGAAAAACTGTTTTTT,CAISESGSNEKLFF
TRBD1,.,TRBJ2-5,TRBV19,TGTGCCAGTAGTATGACAGGGGGTCATTGGGAGACCCAGTACTTC,CASSMTGGHWETQYF
.,.,TRBJ1-2,TRBV6-5,TGTGCCAGCAGTTACTCGATACAGCTTAACTATGGCTACACCTTC,CASSYSIQLNYGYTF
.,.,TRBJ1-2,TRBV7-9,TGTGCCAGCAGCTTCGCGGACGACTACACCTTC,CASSFADDYTF
.,.,TRBJ2-7,TRBV4-1,TGCGCCAGCAGCCAAGTCGGTAAAGGGGCAGGGGAAGGAGTCGAGCAGTACTTC,CASSQVGKGAGEGVEQYF
TRBD1,.,TRBJ1-2,TRBV18,TGTGCCAGCTCACCGGGACAGGGGGTAGGCTACACCTTC,CASSPGQGVGYTF
.,.,TRBJ2-2,TRBV7-8,TGTGCCAGCAGCCCTTTGGGGGGCGGGAACACCGGGGAGCTGTTTTTT,CASSPLGGGNTGELFF
.,.,TRBJ2-7,TRBV10-1,TGCGCCAGCAGTTCGGGACCCGGCGAGCAGTACTTC,CASSSGPGEQYF
.,.,TRBJ2-7,TRBV2,TGTGCCAGCTCCGCAGAGGGGGACTTTTACGAGCAGTACTTC,CASSAEGDFYEQYF
.,.,TRBJ2-5,TRBV14,TGTGCCAGCAGTCGGACAACACACTGGGAGACCCAGTACTTC,CASSRTTHWETQYF
TRBD1,once,TRBJ1-6,TRBV19,TGTGCCAGCGTACGGACAGGACCAAATAATTCACCCCTCCACTTT,CASVRTGPNNSPLHF
TRBD2,.,TRBJ2-3,TRBV9,TGTGCCAGCACCCGGGACTATAGCACAGATACGCAGTATTTT,CASTRDYSTDTQYF
TRBD1,.,TRBJ2-7,TRBV19,TGTGCCAGTAGTACGACAGGGGGGGGGCGCGAGCAGTACTTC,CASSTTGGGREQYF
.,.,TRBJ1-4,TRBV7-8,TGTGCCAGCAGCTTAGGGTGGGGAGAACGAGAAAAACTGTTTTTT,CASSLGWGEREKLFF
.,.,TRBJ1-6,TRBV5-1,TGCGCCAGCAGCTCCAATTCCGACGTAAATTCACCCCTCCACTTT,CASSSNSDVNSPLHF
.,.,TRBJ2-3,TRBV5-1,TGCGCCAGCAGGTGGAGGGGAATGAGCGCAGATACGCAGTATTTT,CASRWRGMSADTQYF
TRBD1,many,TRBJ1-1,TRBV27,TGTGCCAGCAGTTTCGGGACAGGGAACACTGAAGCTTTCTTT,CASSFGTGNTEAFF
.,.,TRBJ1-5,TRBV18,TGTGCCAGCTCACCATCCCCCACCTATAGCAATCAGCCCCAGCATTTT,CASSPSPTYSNQPQHF
.,.,TRBJ2-1,TRBV19,TGTGCCAGTAGCCCCACTAGAATTCATGAGCAGTTCTTC,CASSPTRIHEQFF
TRBD1,.,TRBJ1-2,TRBV12-3/TRBV12-4,TGTGCCAGCAGCCTTCAGACAGGGGGCGACTACACCTTC,CASSLQTGGDYTF
.,.,TRBJ1-1,TRBV15,TGTGCCACCAGCAGAGCGACGAACACTGAAGCTTTCTTT,CATSRATNTEAFF
.,.,TRBJ1-4,TRBV27,TGTGCCAGCAGCTCGTACCGGGACTCTCTCGAAAAACTGTTTTTT,CASSSYRDSLEKLFF
TRBD1,.,TRBJ2-7,TRBV2,TGTGCCAGCAGTGAGAGTGGGGGACAGGGCTACGAGCAGTACTTC,CASSESGGQGYEQYF
TRBD1,.,TRBJ2-1,TRBV5-1,TGCGCCAGCAGTCCCGGGACAGGGGGCGACGTGCAGTTCTTC,CASSPGTGGDVQFF
TRBD2,.,TRBJ2-5,TRBV27,TGTGCCAGCAGTTTATCGACTTGGGGGGGGGAGACCCAGTACTTC,CASSLSTWGGETQYF
.,.,TRBJ2-1,TRBV5-1,TGCGCCAGCAGACGGGGAGAGAATGAGCAGTTCTTC,CASRRGENEQFF
.,.,TRBJ2-2,TRBV5-6,TGTGCCAGCAGCTTGGTAGACCGGGAGCTGTTTTTT,CASSLVDRELFF
.,.,TRBJ1-2,TRBV6-5,TGTGCCAGCAGTTTGACTTTCCGGGACCCGGGAGGCTACACCTTC,CASSLTFRDPGGYTF
TRBD1,.,TRBJ1-5,TRBV9,TGTGCCAGCAGCGGGGACAGGGGGGACAATCAGCCCCAGCATTTT,CASSGDRGDNQPQHF
.,.,TRBJ1-3,TRBV9,TGTGCCAGCAGCGTAGCTGAGGGCGCGTCCCTCTCTGGAAACACCATATATTTT,CASSVAEGASLSGNTIYF
.,.,TRBJ2-3,TRBV10-3,TGTGCCATCAGTGAGCCTAGGACAGATACGCAGTATTTT,CAISEPRTDTQYF
.,.,TRBJ1-1,TRBV5-1,TGCGCCAGCAGCTTGGGAGGTTGGACGGTGAACACTGAAGCTTTCTTT,CASSLGGWTVNTEAFF
.,.,TRBJ1-4,TRBV7-8,TGTGCCAGCAGCTTCGGACGGGGTGAAAAACTGTTTTTT,CASSFGRGEKLFF